A selection of T cell receptor beta chains follows, all from one sample in a study of T cell repertoires in cytomegalovirus infection. From the reads, TCRdb called clonotypes with MiXCR, one entry per CDR3 protein. The data show under 100,000 distinct CDR3 sequences, roughly 3.5% seen once. The sample taken for sequencing was PBMCs. The receptor source for this set is a human donor in good health (CMV status not recorded). Some clones in this sample may be carry-over from other donors' samples. Each CDR3 is given with its conserved first and last residue. D genes are given only for firm matches. Clone size is given as once, few or many counts, or a class when the clone is expanded.

>many|TRBJ2-1|TRBV7-8|-
CASSPGLPSYNEQFF
TGTGCCAGCAGCCCCGGACTTCCCTCCTACAATGAGCAGTTCTTC
>many|TRBJ2-3|TRBV20-1|-
CSAISLGTDTQYF
TGCAGTGCCATCTCCTTGGGCACAGATACGCAGTATTTT
>many|TRBJ1-3|TRBV4-3|-
CASSHWGTGNTIYF
TGCGCCAGCAGCCATTGGGGGACTGGAAACACCATATATTTT
>medium-sized|TRBJ1-2|TRBV7-2|-
CASSLVQGWSYGYTF
TGTGCCAGCAGCTTAGTCCAGGGATGGAGCTATGGCTACACCTTC
>many|TRBJ2-7|TRBV6-6|-
CASSSTATTYEQYF
TGTGCCAGCAGTTCGACAGCTACTACCTACGAGCAGTACTTC
>many|TRBJ1-1|TRBV7-2|TRBD1
CASSQETGEAFF
TGTGCCAGCAGCCAGGAGACAGGGGAAGCTTTCTTT
>many|TRBJ1-1|TRBV19|TRBD1
CASLTGGYANTEAFF
TGTGCCAGTCTTACAGGGGGCTACGCGAACACTGAAGCTTTCTTT
>many|TRBJ1-1|TRBV6-6|-
CASSYGGQRNTEAFF
TGTGCCAGCAGTTATGGGGGACAAAGGAACACTGAAGCTTTCTTT
>many|TRBJ2-7|TRBV14|-
CASSQVPGAPHEQYF
TGTGCCAGCAGCCAAGTCCCGGGGGCGCCCCACGAGCAGTACTTC
>many|TRBJ1-1|TRBV4-1|-
CASSQDRSGITEAFF
TGCGCCAGCAGCCAAGATCGGTCGGGCATCACTGAAGCTTTCTTT
>many|TRBJ2-5|TRBV20-1|TRBD1
CSAPTGQRETQYF
TGCAGTGCTCCAACGGGACAGAGAGAGACCCAGTACTTC
>many|TRBJ1-1|TRBV7-2|-
CASTTTGSTEAFF
TGTGCCAGCACCACGACAGGTTCCACTGAAGCTTTCTTT
>many|TRBJ1-1|TRBV5-1|-
CASSFSGDPEAFF
TGCGCCAGCAGCTTTTCCGGGGATCCTGAAGCTTTCTTT
>many|TRBJ1-6|TRBV20-1|-
CSARRLGQPDSPLHF
TGCAGTGCTAGGCGGCTCGGCCAACCTGATTCACCCCTCCACTTT
>many|TRBJ1-5|TRBV7-2|TRBD1
CASSLAGTGGNQPQHF
TGTGCCAGCAGCTTGGCGGGGACAGGGGGGAATCAGCCCCAGCATTTT
>many|TRBJ2-3|TRBV7-8|-
CASSLVVDTQYF
TGTGCCAGCAGCTTAGTCGTAGATACGCAGTATTTT
>many|TRBJ1-1|TRBV7-8|-
CASSVTEVTEAFF
TGTGCCAGCAGCGTGACAGAGGTTACTGAAGCTTTCTTT
>many|TRBJ1-2|TRBV29-1|-
CSAPNVGTLYGYTF
TGCAGCGCCCCCAACGTCGGGACCCTCTATGGCTACACCTTC
>many|TRBJ2-7|TRBV7-9|TRBD2
CASSSPNRLAGSSYEQYF
TGTGCCAGCAGTTCTCCCAATCGACTAGCGGGGAGCTCCTACGAGCAGTACTTC
>many|TRBJ2-3|TRBV5-1|TRBD1
CASSIGTGRTDTQYF
TGCGCCAGCAGCATAGGGACAGGCCGCACAGATACGCAGTATTTT
>many|TRBJ2-3|TRBV7-2|TRBD1
CASSRRSRGLGDTQYF
TGTGCCAGCAGCCGAAGGTCCAGGGGGCTGGGAGATACGCAGTATTTT
>many|TRBJ2-7|TRBV29-1|-
CSVRSRFDYEQYF
TGCAGCGTGCGGAGTAGGTTCGACTACGAGCAGTACTTC
>many|TRBJ2-7|TRBV7-9|-
CASSSLDSSYEQYF
TGTGCCAGCAGCTCTCTCGACAGCTCCTACGAGCAGTACTTC
>many|TRBJ2-7|TRBV7-2|-
CASSSPKRSYEQYF
TGTGCCAGCAGCTCCCCGAAGAGGTCCTACGAGCAGTACTTC
>many|TRBJ1-6|TRBV20-1|TRBD1
CSARGGQGYNSPLHF
TGCAGTGCTAGAGGGGGACAGGGCTATAATTCACCCCTCCACTTT
>many|TRBJ1-2|TRBV12-3/TRBV12-4|-
CASGVNGGYTF
TGTGCCAGCGGGGTTAATGGAGGCTACACCTTC
>many|TRBJ2-5|TRBV10-3|TRBD2
CAISGASGGAQETQYF
TGTGCCATCAGTGGGGCTAGCGGGGGAGCCCAAGAGACCCAGTACTTC